This TCR beta chain stems from a study of radiotherapy plus CTLA-4 blockade in lung cancer. In the study overall: Objective responses were documented in around 18% of patients, with disease control in roughly 31%.

TCRdb's table, derived via immunoSEQ multiplex PCR, lists solely in-frame clones and lacks some. This sample has approximately 81,000 clones, with more than 60% found just once. The receptor was derived from a human donor with non-small cell lung cancer who had a partial response to radiotherapy plus ipilimumab. Some clones in this sample may be carry-over from other donors' samples. Material: peripheral blood, obtained from a patient treated with radiotherapy plus ipilimumab.

The CDR3 nucleotides are TGTGCCAGCAGTGGGACTCCGAAGGGCAATCAGCCCCAGCATTTT. As protein: CASSGTPKGNQPQHF. The V and J genes are TRBV6-5 and TRBJ1-5, with D tentatively TRBD1 (5 bases). The V gene's germline CDR1 is MNHEY and CDR2 SVGAGI. The CDR3 contains 15 residues. The germline V and J ends were trimmed by 5 bases and 2 bases, with 13 bases remaining between them.